This entry concerns a single T cell receptor (beta chain). The assay was immunoSEQ multiplex PCR, and TCRdb's table has in-frame clones only and misses some. This sample has approximately 940,000 clones, with over 75% found just once. The CDR3 is made up of 17 amino acids. From germline, CDR1 is MGHRA and CDR2 YSYEKL. Germline trimming cut 4 bases from V and 7 bases from J; bases unmatched to any gene: 18. The entry originates in a study of shared clonotypes between healthy human individuals. Study background: Three plates were used per donor for CD4 naive, three for CD4 memory, two for CD8 naive and one for CD8 memory.

The sequence came from a man aged 18 to 35 in good health. Sequenced input: memory CD4+ T cells sorted from blood. Subset defined: CD45RA-negative fraction. The chain couples TRBV4-1 to TRBJ1-2; 7 bases map to TRBD1. The CDR3 spells CASSPYSITTGFSGYTF. DNA for the CDR3: TGCGCCAGCAGCCCTTACTCCATTACGACAGGGTTTTCTGGCTACACCTTC.